Shown below are 13 T cell receptor beta chains from a single sample sequenced in a study of blood T cell repertoires in COVID-19. The assay was immunoSEQ multiplex PCR, and TCRdb's table has in-frame clones only and misses some. The repertoire includes about 390,000 clones, approximately 89% of them detected once, and approximately 2.4% sits in the top ten. What was sequenced was peripheral blood. Every receptor here comes from a woman aged 55-75 years with COVID-19, enrolled during active disease.

The V call is TRBV6-5, the J call TRBJ1-3; a possible D gene is TRBD1 (6 bases). The V gene lost 5 bases and the J gene lost 0 bases, with 11 bases spanning the gap. The germline V gene encodes CDR1 MNHEY and CDR2 SVGAGI. The CDR3 runs to 15 residues. The CDR3 DNA sequence: TGTGCCAGCAGTCGGACAGTACCCTCTGGAAACACCATATATTTT. Encoded protein: CASSRTVPSGNTIYF.

J is TRBJ2-7 and V is TRBV11-2; D unresolved. From germline, CDR1 is SGHAT and CDR2 FQNNGV. The CDR3 loop spans 14 amino acids. Trimming left V 5 bases short and J 3 bases short, with 14 bases between. The CDR3 DNA reads TGTGCCAGCAGCCCCGCTCAGAGGAACTACGAGCAGTACTTC. Residues: CASSPAQRNYEQYF.

The rearrangement links TRBV5-6 to TRBJ1-2; D uncertain. The V end was cut by 1 base, the J end by 0 bases, with 4 bases between. The CDR3 has 13 amino acids. Germline CDR1 SGHDT, CDR2 YYEEEE. CDR3 bases: TGTGCCAGCAGCTTGCGAGCTAACTATGGCTACACCTTC. This sequence encodes CASSLRANYGYTF.

This clone was seen only once. The chain couples TRBV6-5 to TRBJ2-3, with a weak D call TRBD2 (6 bases). The germline V gene encodes CDR1 MNHEY and CDR2 SVGAGI. V was pared by 2 bases and J by 0 bases, with 12 bases between. The CDR3 is 16 residues long. The DNA for the CDR3 is TGTGCCAGCAGTTACGGGGGGAGAACTAGCACAGATACGCAGTATTTT. This encodes CASSYGGRTSTDTQYF.

A remark on this clone: The same CDR3 is also encoded by other DNA sequences in this sample. The chain uses TRBV27 and TRBJ1-2; possible D gene TRBD1, 6 bases. The V and J ends lost 2 bases and 4 bases respectively, with 8 bases between them. CDR1 is MNHEY and CDR2 is SMNVEV in the germline V gene (reference sequence). The CDR3 has 13 residues. The CDR3 DNA sequence: TGTGCCAGCAGTTTACAGGGGACCTATGGCTACACCTTC. This sequence encodes CASSLQGTYGYTF.

V and J are TRBV25-1 and TRBJ1-4, with D perhaps matching TRBD1 (5 bases). V shed 7 bases and J shed 8 bases, with 17 bases lying between them. Per germline, CDR1 MGHDK and CDR2 SYGVNS. The CDR3 consists of 14 residues. The CDR3 nucleotides are TGTGCCAGCAAACAGGACCAGCCGCCAGAAAAACTGTTTTTT. Its protein product is CASKQDQPPEKLFF.

The chain joins TRBV3-1 (or the pseudogene TRBV3-2) to TRBJ2-5; D gene uncertain. The germline gives CDR1 LGHDT, CDR2 YNNKEL (reference sequence). The CDR3 spans 14 residues. V lost 1 base and J 5 bases, leaving 11 bases between the germline ends. CDR3 region: CASSQGSSRETQYF. DNA for the CDR3: TGTGCCAGCAGCCAAGGAAGTAGTCGGGAGACCCAGTACTTC.

This chain joins TRBV3-1 (or the pseudogene TRBV3-2) and TRBJ1-6; 9 nucleotides line up with TRBD1. Trimming removed 0 bases from V and 8 bases from J; junction bases left unmatched: 2. This CDR3 region has 15 residues. CDR1 LGHDT and CDR2 YNNKEL come from the germline V gene (reference sequence). The CDR3 DNA is TGTGCCAGCAGCCAAGATGGGACAGGGTATTCACCCCTCCACTTT. Its translation is CASSQDGTGYSPLHF.

The V call is TRBV14, the J call TRBJ2-6; D is undetermined. The germline gives CDR1 SGHDN, CDR2 FVKESK. The CDR3 totals 17 residues. Trimming cost V 1 base and J 0 bases, with 10 bases left between them. CDR3 amino acids: CASSQGAGLSGANVLTF. CDR3 in DNA: TGTGCCAGCAGCCAAGGGGCAGGCCTCTCTGGGGCCAACGTCCTGACTTTC.

The chain has TRBV2 and TRBJ2-7; D remains unclear. CDR3 length: 11 amino acids. V lost 5 bases and J 3 bases, leaving 5 bases between the germline ends. Germline lookup yields CDR1 SNHLY and CDR2 FYNNEI. The CDR3 here is CASSNNYEQYF. In nucleotides, the CDR3 is TGTGCCAGCAGTAATAACTACGAGCAGTACTTC.

The rearrangement links TRBV7-3 to TRBJ2-7; D uncertain. Trimming shortened V by 5 bases and J by 0 bases, and 8 bases separated the two germline ends. CDR3 size: 13 residues. Germline assignment: CDR1 SGHTA and CDR2 FQGTGA. In DNA form, the CDR3 reads TGTGCCAGCAGCCTCTCGGGCTCCTACGAGCAGTACTTC. Translating gives CASSLSGSYEQYF.

V and J are TRBV10-3 and TRBJ1-1, with TRBD1 identical over 8 bases. CDR3 length equals 16 residues. The ends lost 11 bases at V and 4 bases at J; junction bases unmatched: 18. CDR1 and CDR2 from the germline V gene are ENHRY and SYGVKD. This CDR3 is CAPMGWTGTGGTEAFF. Written as DNA, the CDR3 is TGTGCCCCCATGGGATGGACCGGGACAGGCGGCACTGAAGCTTTCTTT.

In its sample, this clone was seen a few times. The chain is built from TRBV25-1 and TRBJ1-3; weak D call: TRBD1 (5 bases). The CDR3 runs 15 residues. Per the germline V gene, CDR1 is MGHDK and CDR2 is SYGVNS. V was cut by 1 base and J by 2 bases, with 9 bases left in between. The CDR3 is CASSEWGGAGNTIYF. The CDR3 bases are TGTGCCAGCAGTGAATGGGGAGGGGCTGGAAACACCATATATTTT.